This TCR beta chain was identified during a study of cytomegalovirus exposure and HLA in healthy donors. About the study: The early release's HLA-typed donors yielded 65 million to 85 million unique TCRs. Overall study findings and caveats: It was confirmed in vitro that a few of the CMV-associated chains were specific for CMV antigens.

Primers for the PCR totalled 60 Vbeta and 13 Jbeta. Libraries were prepared by immunoSEQ multiplex PCR; TCRdb keeps only in-frame clonotypes and omits some of them. Of approximately 40,000 clones in the sample, approximately 86% were seen once. A remark on this clone: Antigen: not known.

This CDR3 has 14 amino acids. The junction had 8 bases not matched to a gene; V was cut back by 6 bases and J by 5 bases. Per germline, CDR1 LNHDA and CDR2 SQIVND (reference sequence). Sequencing used PBMCs. The clonotype comes from a woman aged 18-30 years in good health and CMV-seropositive. The rearrangement links TRBV19 to TRBJ2-7, with TRBD1 identical over 9 bases. This CDR3 reads CASSLTGTGNEQYF. For the CDR3, the DNA is TGTGCCAGTAGCTTAACCGGGACAGGGAACGAGCAGTACTTC.